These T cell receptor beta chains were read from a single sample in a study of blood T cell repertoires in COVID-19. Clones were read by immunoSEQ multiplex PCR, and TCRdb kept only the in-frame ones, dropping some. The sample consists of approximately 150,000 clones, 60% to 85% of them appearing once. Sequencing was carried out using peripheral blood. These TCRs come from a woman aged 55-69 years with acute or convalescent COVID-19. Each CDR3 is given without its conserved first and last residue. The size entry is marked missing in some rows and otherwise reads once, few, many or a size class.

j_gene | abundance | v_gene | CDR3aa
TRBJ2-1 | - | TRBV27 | ASSTPSSYNEQF
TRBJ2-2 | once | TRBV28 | ASRLAGGPNTGELF
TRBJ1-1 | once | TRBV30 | AWSVMGPRKGTEAF
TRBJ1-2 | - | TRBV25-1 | ASSGGTGTNYGYT
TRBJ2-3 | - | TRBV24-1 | ATDGGTSPDTQY
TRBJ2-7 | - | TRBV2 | ASTGFGPYEQY
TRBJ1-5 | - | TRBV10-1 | ASPKVGTGQPQH
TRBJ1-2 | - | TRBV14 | ASSPGTLGYT
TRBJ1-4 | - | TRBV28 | ASSLGGGEKLF
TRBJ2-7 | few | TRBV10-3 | AISESKTSENYEQY
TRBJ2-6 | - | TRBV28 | ASSPLGGSTSSGANVLT
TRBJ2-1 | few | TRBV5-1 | ASSSAGSLKPGDEQF
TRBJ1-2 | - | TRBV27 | ASSLGQGVYGYT
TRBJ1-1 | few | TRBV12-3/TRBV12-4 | ASSLVTREAF
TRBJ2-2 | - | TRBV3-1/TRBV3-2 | ASSPLAISAGELF
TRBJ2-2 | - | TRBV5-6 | ASSRMIGGAGVGTGELF
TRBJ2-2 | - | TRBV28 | ASSLSSGRRGTGELF
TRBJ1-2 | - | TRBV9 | ASSALQGEPNYGYT
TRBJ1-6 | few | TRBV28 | ASSRDRGSYNSPLH
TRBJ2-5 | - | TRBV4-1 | ASSQPLAGLSETQY
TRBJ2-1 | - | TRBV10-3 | AISELLAHNEQF
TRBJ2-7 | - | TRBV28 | ASSFPPGTGGSYEQY
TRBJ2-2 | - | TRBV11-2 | ASSLGAGANTGELF
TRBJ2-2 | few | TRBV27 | ASSSLAGNTGELF
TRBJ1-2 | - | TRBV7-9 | ASSLGGANYGYT
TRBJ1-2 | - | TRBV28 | ASTSQRPYGYT
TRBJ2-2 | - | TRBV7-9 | ASSQTSANRRTGELF
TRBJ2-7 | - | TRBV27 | ASSLRQGRHEQY
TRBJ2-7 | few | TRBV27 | ASSPGFAAYEQY
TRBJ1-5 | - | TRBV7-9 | ASSLVQAINQPQH
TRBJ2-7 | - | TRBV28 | ASRKRGTGTFYEQY
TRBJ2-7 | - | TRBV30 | AWRSRTPGQGVYEQY
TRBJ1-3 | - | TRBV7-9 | ASSGNTIY
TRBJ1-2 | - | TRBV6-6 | ASSPPTDYGYT
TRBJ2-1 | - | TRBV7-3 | ASSPQRLSGGPGNEQF
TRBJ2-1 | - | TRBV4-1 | ASSQDQGNIYNEQF
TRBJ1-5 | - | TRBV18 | ASSPTIGTEPQH
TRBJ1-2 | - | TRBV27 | ASSLNPGYGYT
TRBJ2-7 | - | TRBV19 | ASSGGQVYEQY
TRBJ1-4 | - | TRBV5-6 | ASSLGTQRGSEKLF
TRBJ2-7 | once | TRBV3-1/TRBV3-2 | ASSQGRTGYEQY
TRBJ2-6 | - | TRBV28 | ASSPGVGISGANVLT
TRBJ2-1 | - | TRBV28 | ASTLAGSYNEQF
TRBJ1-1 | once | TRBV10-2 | ASSELGTENTEAF
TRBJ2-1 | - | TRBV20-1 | SASEIRGRSSSYNEQF
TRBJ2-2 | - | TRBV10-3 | ATLAANTGELF
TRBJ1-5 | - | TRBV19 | ASTPGTENQPQH
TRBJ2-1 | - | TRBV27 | ASRGLNNEQF
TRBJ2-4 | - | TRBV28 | ASSFSKLAKNIQY
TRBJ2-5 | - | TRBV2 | ASSERRLGTSGTETQY
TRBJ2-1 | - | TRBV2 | ASSLQGNLL
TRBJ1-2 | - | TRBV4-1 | ASSQGPGSGYGYT
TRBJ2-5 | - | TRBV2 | ASSTVSSGSETQY
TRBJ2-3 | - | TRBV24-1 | ATAREASTDTQY